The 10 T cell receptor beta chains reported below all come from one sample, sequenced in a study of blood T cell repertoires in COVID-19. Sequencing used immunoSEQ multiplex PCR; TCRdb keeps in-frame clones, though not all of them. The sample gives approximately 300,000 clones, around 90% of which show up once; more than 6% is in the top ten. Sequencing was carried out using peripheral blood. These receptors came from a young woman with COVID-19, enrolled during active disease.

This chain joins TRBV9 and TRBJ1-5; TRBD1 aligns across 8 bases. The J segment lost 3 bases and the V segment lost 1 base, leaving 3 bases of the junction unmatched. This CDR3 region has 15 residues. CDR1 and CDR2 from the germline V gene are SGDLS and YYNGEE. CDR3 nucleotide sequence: TGTGCCAGCAGCGTATCGACAGGGGCCAATCAGCCCCAGCATTTT. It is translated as CASSVSTGANQPQHF.

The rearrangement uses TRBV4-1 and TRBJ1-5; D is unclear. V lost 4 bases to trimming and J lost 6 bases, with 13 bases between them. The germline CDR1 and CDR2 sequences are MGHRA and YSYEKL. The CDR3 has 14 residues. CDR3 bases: TGCGCCAGCAGCCCTCAATCATCGGGTCAGCCCCAGCATTTT. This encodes CASSPQSSGQPQHF.

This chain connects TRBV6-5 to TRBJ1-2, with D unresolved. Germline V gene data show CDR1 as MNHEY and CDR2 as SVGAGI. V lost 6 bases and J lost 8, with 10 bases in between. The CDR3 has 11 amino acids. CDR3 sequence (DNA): TGTGCCAGCAGGGGCGGGTGGGGCTACACCTTC. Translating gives CASRGGWGYTF.

In DNA, the CDR3 is TGTGCCAGCAGTTACTCGATGACTAGCGGGAGGGGGACCTACGAGCAGTACTTC. Translation gives CASSYSMTSGRGTYEQYF. This chain joins TRBV6-2 or TRBV6-3 and TRBJ2-7; 14 positions match TRBD2. This CDR3 region has 18 residues. The junction had 6 bases not matched to a gene; V was cut back by 0 bases and J by 2 bases. Germline CDR1 and CDR2: MNHEY and SVGEGT.

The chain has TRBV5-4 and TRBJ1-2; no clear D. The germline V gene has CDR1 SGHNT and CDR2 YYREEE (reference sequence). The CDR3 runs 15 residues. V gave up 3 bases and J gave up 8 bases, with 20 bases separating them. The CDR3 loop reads CASSYEPLRVSGYTF. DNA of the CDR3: TGTGCCAGCAGCTACGAGCCCCTCCGAGTTTCCGGCTACACCTTC.

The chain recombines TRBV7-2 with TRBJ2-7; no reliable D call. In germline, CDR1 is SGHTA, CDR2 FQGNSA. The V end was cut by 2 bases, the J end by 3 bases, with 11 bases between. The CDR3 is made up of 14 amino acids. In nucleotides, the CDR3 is TGTGCCAGCAGCTTAAGATCCCTAGGCTACGAGCAGTACTTC. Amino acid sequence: CASSLRSLGYEQYF.

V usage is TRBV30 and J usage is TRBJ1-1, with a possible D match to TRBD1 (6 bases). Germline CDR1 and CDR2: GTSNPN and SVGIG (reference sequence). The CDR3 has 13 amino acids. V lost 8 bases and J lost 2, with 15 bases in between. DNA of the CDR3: TGTGCCCAGAAGACAGGCCAAAACACTGAAGCTTTCTTT. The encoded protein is CAQKTGQNTEAFF. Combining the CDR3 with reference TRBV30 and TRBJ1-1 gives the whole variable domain SQTIHQWPATLVQPVGSPLSLECTVEGTSNPNLYWYRQAAGRGLQLLFYSVGIGQISSEVPQNLSASRPQDRQFILSSKKLLLSDSGFYLCAQKTGQNTEAFFGQGTRLTVV.

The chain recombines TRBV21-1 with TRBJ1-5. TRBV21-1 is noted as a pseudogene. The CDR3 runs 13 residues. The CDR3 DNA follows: TGTGCCAGCAGCAAAGCGCTCGGGGGGCCCCAGCATTTT. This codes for CASSKALGGPQHF.

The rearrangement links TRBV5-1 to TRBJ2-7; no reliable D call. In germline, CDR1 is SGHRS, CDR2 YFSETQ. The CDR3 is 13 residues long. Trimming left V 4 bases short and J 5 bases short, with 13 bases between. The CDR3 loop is CASSPAGLNEQYF. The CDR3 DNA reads TGCGCCAGCAGCCCGGCCGGGTTAAACGAGCAGTACTTC.

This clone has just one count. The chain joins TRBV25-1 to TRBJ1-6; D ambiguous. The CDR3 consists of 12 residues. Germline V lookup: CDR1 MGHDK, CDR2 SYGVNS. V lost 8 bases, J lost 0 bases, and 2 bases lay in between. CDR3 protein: CASHSYNSPLHF. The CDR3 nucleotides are TGTGCCAGCCACTCCTATAATTCACCCCTCCACTTT.